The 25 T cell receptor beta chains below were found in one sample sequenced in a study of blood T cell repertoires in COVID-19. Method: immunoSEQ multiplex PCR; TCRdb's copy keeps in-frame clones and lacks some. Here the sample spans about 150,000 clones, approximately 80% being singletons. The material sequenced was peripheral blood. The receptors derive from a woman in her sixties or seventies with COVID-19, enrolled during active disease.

CDR3 loop: CASRKRAGELFF. The CDR3, as DNA: TGTGCCAGCAGGAAGAGGGCCGGGGAGCTGTTTTTT. This chain links TRBV27 with TRBJ2-2, with TRBD2 as a possible D gene (5 bases). Germline V gene data show CDR1 as MNHEY and CDR2 as SMNVEV (reference sequence). V lost 6 bases and J lost 6, with 8 bases in between. The CDR3 is 12 amino acids.

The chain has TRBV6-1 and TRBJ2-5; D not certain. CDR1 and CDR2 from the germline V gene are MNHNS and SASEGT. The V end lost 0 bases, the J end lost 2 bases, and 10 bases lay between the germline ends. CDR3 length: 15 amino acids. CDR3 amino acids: CASSEARGLQETQYF. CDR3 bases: TGTGCCAGCAGTGAAGCGCGAGGCTTGCAAGAGACCCAGTACTTC.

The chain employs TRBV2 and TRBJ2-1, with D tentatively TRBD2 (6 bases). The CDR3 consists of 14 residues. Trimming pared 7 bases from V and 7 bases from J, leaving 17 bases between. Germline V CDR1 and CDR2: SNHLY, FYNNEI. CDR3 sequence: CASNPGLRTNEQFF. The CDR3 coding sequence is TGTGCCAGCAACCCGGGACTCCGTACGAATGAGCAGTTCTTC.

CDR3 bases: TGCAGCGTTGTACCTGGGGGCCATGAAGCTTTCTTT. Protein product: CSVVPGGHEAFF. V gene TRBV29-1 combines with J gene TRBJ1-1; D may be TRBD1 (6 bases). The CDR3 has 12 residues. In germline, CDR1 is SQVTM, CDR2 ANQGSEA. Trimming removed 4 bases from V and 7 bases from J, with 13 bases in between.

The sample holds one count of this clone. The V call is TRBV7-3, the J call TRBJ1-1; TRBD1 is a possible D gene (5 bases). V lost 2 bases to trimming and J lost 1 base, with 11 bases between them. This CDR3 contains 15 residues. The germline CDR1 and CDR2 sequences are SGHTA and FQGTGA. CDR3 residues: CASSLRAGPNTEAFF. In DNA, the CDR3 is TGTGCCAGCAGCTTACGCGCAGGGCCGAACACTGAAGCTTTCTTT.

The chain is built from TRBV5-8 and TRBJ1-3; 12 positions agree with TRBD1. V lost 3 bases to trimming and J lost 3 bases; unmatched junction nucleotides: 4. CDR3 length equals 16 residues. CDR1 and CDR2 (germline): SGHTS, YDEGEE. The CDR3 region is CASSWGQGALGNTIYF. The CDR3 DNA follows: TGTGCCAGCAGCTGGGGACAGGGGGCACTTGGAAACACCATATATTTT. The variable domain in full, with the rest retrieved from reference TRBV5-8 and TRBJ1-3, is EAGVTQSPTHLIKTRGQQATLRCSPISGHTSVYWYQQALGLGLQFLLWYDEGEERNRGNFPPRFSGRQFPNYSSELNVNALELEDSALYLCASSWGQGALGNTIYFGEGSWLTVV.

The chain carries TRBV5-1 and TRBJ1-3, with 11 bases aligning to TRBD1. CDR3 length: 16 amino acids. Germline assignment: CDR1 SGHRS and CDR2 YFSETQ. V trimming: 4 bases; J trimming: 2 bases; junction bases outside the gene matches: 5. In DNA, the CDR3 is TGCGCCAGCAGCCTGGAGGGACAGGGGGCTGGAAACACCATATATTTT. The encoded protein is CASSLEGQGAGNTIYF.

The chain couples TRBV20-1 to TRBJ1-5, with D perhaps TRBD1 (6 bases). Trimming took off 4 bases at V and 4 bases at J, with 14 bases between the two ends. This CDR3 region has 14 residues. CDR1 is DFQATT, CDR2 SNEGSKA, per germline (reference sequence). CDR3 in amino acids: CSANEGGINQPQHF. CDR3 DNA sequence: TGCAGTGCTAATGAAGGGGGAATAAATCAGCCCCAGCATTTT.

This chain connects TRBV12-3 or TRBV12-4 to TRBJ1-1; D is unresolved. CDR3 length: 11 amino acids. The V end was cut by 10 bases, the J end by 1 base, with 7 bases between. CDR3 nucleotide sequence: TGTGCCACCTACCGGAACACTGAAGCTTTCTTT. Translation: CATYRNTEAFF.

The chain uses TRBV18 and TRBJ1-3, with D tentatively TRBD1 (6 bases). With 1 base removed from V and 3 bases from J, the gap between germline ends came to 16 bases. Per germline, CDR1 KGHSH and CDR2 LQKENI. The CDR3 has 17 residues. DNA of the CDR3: TGTGCCAGCTCACCACTTAGTGCAGGGGCTCTTGGAAACACCATATATTTT. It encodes CASSPLSAGALGNTIYF.

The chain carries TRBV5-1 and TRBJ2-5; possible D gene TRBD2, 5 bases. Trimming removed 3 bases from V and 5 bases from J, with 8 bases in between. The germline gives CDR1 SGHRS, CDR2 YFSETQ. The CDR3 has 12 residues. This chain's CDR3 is CASSSRGETQYF. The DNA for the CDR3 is TGCGCCAGCAGCTCACGAGGGGAGACCCAGTACTTC.

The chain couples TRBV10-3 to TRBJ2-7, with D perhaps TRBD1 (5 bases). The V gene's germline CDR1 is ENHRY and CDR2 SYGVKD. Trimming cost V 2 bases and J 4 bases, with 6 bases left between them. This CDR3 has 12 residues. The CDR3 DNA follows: TGTGCCATCAGTGAGCAGGGATACGAGCAGTACGTC. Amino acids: CAISEQGYEQYV.

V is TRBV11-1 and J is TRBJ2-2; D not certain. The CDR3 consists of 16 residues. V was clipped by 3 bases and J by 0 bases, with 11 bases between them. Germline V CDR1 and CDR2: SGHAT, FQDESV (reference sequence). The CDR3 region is CASSFRGGPNTGELFF. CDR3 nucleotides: TGTGCCAGCAGCTTCAGAGGCGGTCCGAACACCGGGGAGCTGTTTTTT. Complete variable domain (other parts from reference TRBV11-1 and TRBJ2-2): EAEVAQSPRYKITEKSQAVAFWCDPISGHATLYWYRQILGQGPELLVQFQDESVVDDSQLPKDRFSAERLKGVDSTLKIQPAELGDSAMYLCASSFRGGPNTGELFFGEGSRLTVL.

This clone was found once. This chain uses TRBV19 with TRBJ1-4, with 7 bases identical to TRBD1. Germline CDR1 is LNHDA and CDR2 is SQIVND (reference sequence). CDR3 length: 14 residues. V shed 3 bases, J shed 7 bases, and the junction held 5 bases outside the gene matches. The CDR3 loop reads CASSIGGGFEKLFF. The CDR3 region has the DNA TGTGCCAGTAGTATCGGAGGGGGCTTTGAAAAACTGTTTTTT.

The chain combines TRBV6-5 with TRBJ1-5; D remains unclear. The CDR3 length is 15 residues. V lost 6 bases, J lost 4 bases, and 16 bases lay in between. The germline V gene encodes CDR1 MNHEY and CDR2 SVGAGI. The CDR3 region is CASRTRLDGNQPQHF. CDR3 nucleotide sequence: TGTGCCAGCAGGACGAGGTTGGATGGGAATCAGCCCCAGCATTTT.

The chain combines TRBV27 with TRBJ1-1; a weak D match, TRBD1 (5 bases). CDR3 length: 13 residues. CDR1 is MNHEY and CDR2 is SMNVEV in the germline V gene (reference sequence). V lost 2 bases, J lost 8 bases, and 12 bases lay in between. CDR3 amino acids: CASSLRRGAEAFF. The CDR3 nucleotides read TGTGCCAGCAGTTTACGGAGGGGAGCAGAAGCTTTCTTT.

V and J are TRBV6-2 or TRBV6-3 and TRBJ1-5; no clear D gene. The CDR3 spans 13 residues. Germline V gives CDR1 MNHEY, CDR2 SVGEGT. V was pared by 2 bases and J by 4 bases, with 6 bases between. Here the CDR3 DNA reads TGTGCCAGCAGTTACAGGCGGAATCAGCCCCAGCATTTT. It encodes CASSYRRNQPQHF.

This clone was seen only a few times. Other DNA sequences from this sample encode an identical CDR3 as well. CDR3 DNA sequence: TGTGCCAGTAGTATTGGAGGGAATTCACCCCTCCACTTT. Translation: CASSIGGNSPLHF. The rearrangement joins TRBV19 to TRBJ1-6; D remains unclear. CDR3 length: 13 amino acids. The V and J ends lost 3 bases and 7 bases respectively, with 7 bases between them. The germline gives CDR1 LNHDA, CDR2 SQIVND (reference sequence).

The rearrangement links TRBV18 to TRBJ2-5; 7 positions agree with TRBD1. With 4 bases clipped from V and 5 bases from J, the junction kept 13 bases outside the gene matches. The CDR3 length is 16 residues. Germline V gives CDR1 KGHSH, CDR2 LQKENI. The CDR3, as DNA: TGTGCCAGCTCACGCCTATCCAAGGGGGCGCGGGAGACCCAGTACTTC. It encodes CASSRLSKGARETQYF.

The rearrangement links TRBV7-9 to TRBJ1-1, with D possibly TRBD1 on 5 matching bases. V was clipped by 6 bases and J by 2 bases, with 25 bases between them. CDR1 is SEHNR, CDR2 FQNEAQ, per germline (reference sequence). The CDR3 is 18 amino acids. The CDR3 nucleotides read TGTGCCAGCAGAAGTGGGAGCGGGGGTCTAATTAGTAACACTGAAGCTTTCTTT. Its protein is CASRSGSGGLISNTEAFF.

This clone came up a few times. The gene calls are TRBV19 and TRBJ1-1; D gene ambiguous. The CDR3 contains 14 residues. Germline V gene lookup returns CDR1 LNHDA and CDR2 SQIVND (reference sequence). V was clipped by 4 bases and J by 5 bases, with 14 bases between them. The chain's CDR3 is CASSTGFLETEAFF. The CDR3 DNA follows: TGTGCCAGTAGTACCGGGTTTCTCGAGACTGAAGCTTTCTTT.

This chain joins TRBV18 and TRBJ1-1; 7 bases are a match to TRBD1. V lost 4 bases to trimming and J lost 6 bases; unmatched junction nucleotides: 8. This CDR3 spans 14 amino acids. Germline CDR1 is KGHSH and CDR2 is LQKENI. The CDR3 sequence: CASSLGQVAAEAFF. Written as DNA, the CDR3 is TGTGCCAGCTCACTAGGACAGGTTGCTGCTGAAGCTTTCTTT.

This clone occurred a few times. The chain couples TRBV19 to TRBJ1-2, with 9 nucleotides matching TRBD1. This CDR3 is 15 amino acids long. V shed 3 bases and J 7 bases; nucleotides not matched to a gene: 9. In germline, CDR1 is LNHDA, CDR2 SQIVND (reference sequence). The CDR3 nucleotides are TGTGCCAGTAGTATCAAGTGGACAGGGGCGGCTGGCTACACCTTC. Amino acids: CASSIKWTGAAGYTF.

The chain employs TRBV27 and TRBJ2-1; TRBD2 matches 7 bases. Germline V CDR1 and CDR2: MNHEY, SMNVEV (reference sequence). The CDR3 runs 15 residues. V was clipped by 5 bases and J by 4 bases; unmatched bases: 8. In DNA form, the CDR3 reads TGTGCCAGCAGTCCCGGACTAGTCTTGTACAATGAGCAGTTCTTC. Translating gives CASSPGLVLYNEQFF.

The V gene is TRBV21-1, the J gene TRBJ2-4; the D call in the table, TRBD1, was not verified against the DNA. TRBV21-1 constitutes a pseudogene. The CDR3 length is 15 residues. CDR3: CASSKSPTDKNIQYF. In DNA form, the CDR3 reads TGTGCCAGCAGCAAAAGCCCTACAGATAAAAACATTCAGTACTTC.